Given below is one T cell receptor (beta chain) in context. This record belongs to a study of blood T cell repertoires in COVID-19. Study background: The cDNA or gDNA used as material had been derived from T cells, B-cell-depleted T cells, or PBMCs.

Per the study methods: Reference gene primer amplification in the assay estimated nucleated cell counts. Libraries were prepared by immunoSEQ multiplex PCR; TCRdb keeps only in-frame clonotypes and omits some of them. The V and J calls and the clone size are those of that table, but D and trimming were determined from the DNA. This sample carries around 200,000 clones, roughly 86% of them seen once, and the ten largest clones take around 2.7%. Sequenced sample: peripheral blood. The sequence derives from a man aged 35 to 55 with active or convalescent COVID-19.

CDR3 nucleotides: TGCAGCGTTGAGGGCAGGGGGCCTTCCTACGAGCAGTACTTC. Its translation is CSVEGRGPSYEQYF. The chain employs TRBV29-1 and TRBJ2-7; the match to TRBD1 covers 8 bases. The CDR3 is 14 residues long. V dropped 3 bases and J dropped 1; count of bases not matched to a gene: 5. Germline CDR1 is SQVTM and CDR2 is ANQGSEA.